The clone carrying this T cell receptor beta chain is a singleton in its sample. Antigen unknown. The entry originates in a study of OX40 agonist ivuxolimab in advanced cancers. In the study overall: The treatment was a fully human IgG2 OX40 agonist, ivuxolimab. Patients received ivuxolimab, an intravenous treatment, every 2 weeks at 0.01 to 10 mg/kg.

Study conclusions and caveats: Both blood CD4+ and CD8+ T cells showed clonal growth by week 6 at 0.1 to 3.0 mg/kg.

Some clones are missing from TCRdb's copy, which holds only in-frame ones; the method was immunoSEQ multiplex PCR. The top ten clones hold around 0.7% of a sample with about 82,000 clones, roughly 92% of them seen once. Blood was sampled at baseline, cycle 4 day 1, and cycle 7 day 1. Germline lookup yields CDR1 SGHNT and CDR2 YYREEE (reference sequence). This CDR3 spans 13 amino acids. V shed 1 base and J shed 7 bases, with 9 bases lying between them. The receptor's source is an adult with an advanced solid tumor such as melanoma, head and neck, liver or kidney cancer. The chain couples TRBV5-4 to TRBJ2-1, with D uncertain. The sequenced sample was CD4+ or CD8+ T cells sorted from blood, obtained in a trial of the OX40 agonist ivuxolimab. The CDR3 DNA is TGTGCCAGCAGCTTGACGAGTAGAAATGAGCAGTTCTTC. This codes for CASSLTSRNEQFF.